These 3 T cell receptor beta chains were all obtained from the same sample, sequenced in a study of blood T cell repertoires in COVID-19. Clones were read by immunoSEQ multiplex PCR, and TCRdb kept only the in-frame ones, dropping some. This table holds about 140,000 clones, under 85% found once. The sequencing sample was made of peripheral blood. These receptor sequences come from a human donor in a cohort sampled during active COVID-19.

V usage is TRBV6-1 and J usage is TRBJ2-7; tentative D call: TRBD1 (5 bases). V was cut by 1 base and J by 6 bases, with 10 bases left in between. The length of the CDR3 is 13 residues. Germline CDR1 MNHNS, CDR2 SASEGT. The CDR3 loop is CASSEGPGFEQYF. As DNA, the CDR3 is TGTGCCAGCAGTGAAGGTCCAGGGTTCGAGCAGTACTTC.

The chain recombines TRBV2 with TRBJ1-2, with D maybe TRBD1 (6 bases). CDR1 is SNHLY and CDR2 is FYNNEI in the germline V gene. Trimming removed 7 bases at V and 4 bases at J, with 10 bases between. The CDR3 consists of 12 residues. CDR3 sequence reads: CASKGVLYGYTF. The CDR3 coding sequence is TGTGCCAGCAAGGGGGTTCTCTATGGCTACACCTTC.

This chain connects TRBV5-5 to TRBJ2-2; 7 bases line up with TRBD1. From germline, CDR1 is SGHKS and CDR2 YYEKEE (reference sequence). This CDR3 has 16 amino acids. The V gene end was trimmed by 4 bases and the J gene end by 1 base; junction bases not matched to a gene: 7. The CDR3 spells CASSGQGTVNTGELFF. CDR3 nucleotide sequence: TGTGCCAGCAGCGGACAAGGGACAGTGAACACCGGGGAGCTGTTTTTT.